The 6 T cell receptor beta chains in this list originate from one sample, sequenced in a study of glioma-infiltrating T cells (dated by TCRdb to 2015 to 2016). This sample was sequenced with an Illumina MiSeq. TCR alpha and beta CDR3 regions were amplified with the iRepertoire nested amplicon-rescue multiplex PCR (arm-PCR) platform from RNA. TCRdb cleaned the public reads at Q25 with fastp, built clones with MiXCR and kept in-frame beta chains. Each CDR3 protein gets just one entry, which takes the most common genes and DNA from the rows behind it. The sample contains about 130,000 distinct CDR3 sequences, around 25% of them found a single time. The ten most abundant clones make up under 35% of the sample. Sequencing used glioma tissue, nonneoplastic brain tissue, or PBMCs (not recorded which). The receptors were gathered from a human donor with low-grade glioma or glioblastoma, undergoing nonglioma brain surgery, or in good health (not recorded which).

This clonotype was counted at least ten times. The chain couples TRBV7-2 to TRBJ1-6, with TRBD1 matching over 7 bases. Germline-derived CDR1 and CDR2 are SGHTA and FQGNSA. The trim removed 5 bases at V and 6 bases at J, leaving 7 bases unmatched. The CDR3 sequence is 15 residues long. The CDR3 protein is CASSPTGTVNSPLHF. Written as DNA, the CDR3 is TGTGCCAGCAGCCCCACCGGGACAGTTAATTCACCCCTCCACTTT.

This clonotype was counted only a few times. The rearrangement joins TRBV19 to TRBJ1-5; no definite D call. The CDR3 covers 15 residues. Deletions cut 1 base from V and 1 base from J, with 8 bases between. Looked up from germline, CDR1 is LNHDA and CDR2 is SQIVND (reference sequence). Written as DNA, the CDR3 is TGTGCCAGTAGTATAGTACAGCCGAGCAATCAGCCCCAGCATTTT. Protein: CASSIVQPSNQPQHF.

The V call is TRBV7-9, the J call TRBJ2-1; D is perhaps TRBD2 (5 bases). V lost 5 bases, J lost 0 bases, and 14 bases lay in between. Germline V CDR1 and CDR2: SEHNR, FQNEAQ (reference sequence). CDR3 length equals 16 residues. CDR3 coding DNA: TGTGCCAGCAGCCTTCTTTTTGCGGGCTCCTACAATGAGCAGTTCTTC. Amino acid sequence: CASSLLFAGSYNEQFF.

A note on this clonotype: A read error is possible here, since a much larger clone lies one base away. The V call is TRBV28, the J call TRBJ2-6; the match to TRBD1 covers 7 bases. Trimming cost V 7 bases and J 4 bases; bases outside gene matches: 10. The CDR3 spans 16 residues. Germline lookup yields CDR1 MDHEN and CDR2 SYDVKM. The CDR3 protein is CASNPLTGMGANVLTF. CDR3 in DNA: TGTGCCAGCAATCCACTGACAGGGATGGGGGCCAACGTCCTGACTTTC.

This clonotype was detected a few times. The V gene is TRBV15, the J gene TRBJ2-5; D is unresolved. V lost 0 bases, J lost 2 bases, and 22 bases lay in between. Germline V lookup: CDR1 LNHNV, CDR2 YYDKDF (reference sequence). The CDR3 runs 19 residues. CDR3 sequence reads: CATSRDRVNSPIRQETQYF. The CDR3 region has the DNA TGTGCCACCAGCAGAGATCGAGTGAACAGTCCAATCCGACAAGAGACCCAGTACTTC.

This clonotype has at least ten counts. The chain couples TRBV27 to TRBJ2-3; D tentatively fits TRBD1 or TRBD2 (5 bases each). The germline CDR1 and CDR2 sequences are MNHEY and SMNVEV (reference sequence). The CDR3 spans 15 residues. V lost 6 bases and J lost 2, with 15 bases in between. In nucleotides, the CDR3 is TGTGCCAGCAGGCGCCGGGCAGGGACCACAGATACGCAGTATTTT. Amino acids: CASRRRAGTTDTQYF.